The 7 T cell receptor beta chains below were found in one sample sequenced in a study of CD8+ T cells in alopecia areata. Isolated RNA was reverse transcribed into cDNA used as the sequencing template. TCRdb keeps only in-frame clones here, not all; method: immunoSEQ multiplex PCR. In the table there are over 85,000 clones, roughly two fifths of which are singletons. Input material: CD4+ T cells sorted from blood. The receptors were sampled from a human donor with alopecia areata.

The rearrangement joins TRBV11-2 to TRBJ2-1, with 12 bases fitting TRBD1. This CDR3 has 17 amino acids. Trimming removed 1 base from V and 7 bases from J; junction bases left unmatched: 8. Germline CDR1 SGHAT, CDR2 FQNNGV. The CDR3 DNA follows: TGTGCCAGCAGCTTAGCGTTGCCGGGACAGGGGGCAAATGAGCAGTTCTTC. It encodes CASSLALPGQGANEQFF.

This clone was seen a few times. The V and J genes are TRBV11-2 and TRBJ2-4, with 12 positions matching TRBD1. Per germline, CDR1 SGHAT and CDR2 FQNNGV. Unmatched junction bases numbered 8, after V lost 3 bases and J lost 8 bases. The CDR3 is 16 amino acids. The CDR3 DNA is TGTGCCAGCAGCTTCCTCCCCGGGACAGGGGGCGACATTCAGTACTTC. Its translation is CASSFLPGTGGDIQYF. The variable domain in full, with the rest retrieved from reference TRBV11-2 and TRBJ2-4, is EAGVAQSPRYKIIEKRQSVAFWCNPISGHATLYWYQQILGQGPKLLIQFQNNGVVDDSQLPKDRFSAERLKGVDSTLKIQPAKLEDSAVYLCASSFLPGTGGDIQYFGAGTRLSVL.

This clone turned up a few times. J is TRBJ2-1 and V is TRBV29-1; 9 bases match TRBD2. The CDR3 is 13 residues long. Germline loops: CDR1 SQVTM, CDR2 ANQGSEA. V was clipped by 4 bases and J by 4 bases; unmatched bases: 2. The CDR3 coding sequence is TGCAGCGTTGGCGGGAGGGGGTACAATGAGCAGTTCTTC. It is translated as CSVGGRGYNEQFF.

In DNA form, the CDR3 reads TGCGCCAGCAGCTTAATGAACGGGGGAAAGGGCTACACCTTC. It translates to CASSLMNGGKGYTF. The chain is built from TRBV5-1 and TRBJ1-2, with TRBD1 as a possible D gene (5 bases). Germline values: CDR1 SGHRS, CDR2 YFSETQ. Trimming pared 2 bases from V and 8 bases from J, leaving 16 bases between. CDR3 length: 14 residues.

The chain combines TRBV28 with TRBJ1-5; the match to TRBD1 covers 8 bases. The germline V gene has CDR1 MDHEN and CDR2 SYDVKM. V gave up 3 bases and J gave up 1 base; unmatched junction bases: 17. The CDR3 runs 20 residues. The CDR3 coding sequence is TGTGCCAGCAGTTTTGCCGGGACAGGTACAATAGACGTGAGCAATCAGCCCCAGCATTTT. This sequence encodes CASSFAGTGTIDVSNQPQHF.

This sequence joins TRBV30 and TRBJ2-1; TRBD1 might be the D (6 bases). The CDR3 has 14 residues. Germline V gives CDR1 GTSNPN, CDR2 SVGIG (reference sequence). Deletions cut 4 bases from V and 5 bases from J, with 15 bases between. The CDR3 spells CAWTPGQPNNEQFF. DNA of the CDR3: TGTGCCTGGACCCCCGGACAGCCAAACAATGAGCAGTTCTTC.

This CDR3 is CASSSTGLGEQFF. For the CDR3, the DNA is TGTGCCAGCAGTTCTACAGGGTTGGGGGAGCAGTTCTTC. This chain connects TRBV6-1 to TRBJ2-1, with D possibly being TRBD1 (6 bases). Germline-derived CDR1 and CDR2 are MNHNS and SASEGT. This CDR3 comprises 13 residues. Trimming shortened V by 5 bases and J by 10 bases, and 15 bases separated the two germline ends.